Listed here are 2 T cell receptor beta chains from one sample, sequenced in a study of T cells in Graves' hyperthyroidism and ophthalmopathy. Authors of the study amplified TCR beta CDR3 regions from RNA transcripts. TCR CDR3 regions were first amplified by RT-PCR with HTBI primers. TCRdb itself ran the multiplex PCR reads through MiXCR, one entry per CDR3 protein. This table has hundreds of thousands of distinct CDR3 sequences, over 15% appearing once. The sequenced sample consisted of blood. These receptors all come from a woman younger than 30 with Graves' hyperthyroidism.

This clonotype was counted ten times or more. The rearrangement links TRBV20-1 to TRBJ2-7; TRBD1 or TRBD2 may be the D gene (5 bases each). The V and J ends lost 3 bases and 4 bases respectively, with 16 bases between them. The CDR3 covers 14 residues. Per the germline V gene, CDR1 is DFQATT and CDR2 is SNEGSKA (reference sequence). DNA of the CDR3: TGCAGTGCTAGTCGCAGTACCGAGGGGTACGAGCAGTACTTC. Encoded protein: CSASRSTEGYEQYF.

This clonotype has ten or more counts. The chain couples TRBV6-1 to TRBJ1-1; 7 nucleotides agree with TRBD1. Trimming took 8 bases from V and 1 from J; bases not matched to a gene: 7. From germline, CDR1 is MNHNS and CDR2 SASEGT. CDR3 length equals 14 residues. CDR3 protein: CASDWTGGNTEAFF. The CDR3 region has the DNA TGTGCCAGCGACTGGACAGGAGGGAACACTGAAGCTTTCTTT.